What follows are 30 T cell receptor beta chains derived from one specimen sequenced in a study of blood T cell repertoires in COVID-19. Measured with immunoSEQ multiplex PCR; TCRdb has only the in-frame clones, and not every one. Seen here are about 240,000 clones, about 86% observed once, and the top ten hold about 3.3%. The sequenced sample was PBMCs or T cells enriched from blood (not recorded which). The receptors stem from a woman between 40 and 50 years old with acute COVID-19.

The chain recombines TRBV7-2 with TRBJ1-3; 7 positions agree with TRBD1. The CDR3 sequence is 16 residues long. The germline V gene encodes CDR1 SGHTA and CDR2 FQGNSA. J gave up 0 bases and V 5 bases, and 7 bases lay outside the gene matches. CDR3 DNA sequence: TGTGCCAGCAGCGAGACAGGGATGTACTCTGGAAACACCATATATTTT. Translation gives CASSETGMYSGNTIYF.

V and J are TRBV19 and TRBJ2-1; a possible D gene is TRBD2 (6 bases). V was shortened by 7 bases and J by 10 bases, with 14 bases between the two germline ends. The germline V gene encodes CDR1 LNHDA and CDR2 SQIVND (reference sequence). This CDR3 has 12 amino acids. DNA for the CDR3: TGTGCCAGTAAGTCTAGCGTAGGGGAGCAGTTCTTC. It codes for CASKSSVGEQFF. The full variable domain, with the rest looked up from reference TRBV19 and TRBJ2-1, is DGGITQSPKYLFRKEGQNVTLSCEQNLNHDAMYWYRQDPGQGLRLIYYSQIVNDFQKGDIAEGYSVSREKKESFPLTVTSAQKNPTAFYLCASKSSVGEQFFGPGTRLTVL.

The chain combines TRBV19 with TRBJ1-1; TRBD1 might be the D (6 bases). The length of the CDR3 is 14 residues. Germline-derived CDR1 and CDR2 are LNHDA and SQIVND (reference sequence). The V gene lost 5 bases and the J gene lost 1 base, with 11 bases spanning the gap. DNA of the CDR3: TGTGCCAGTAGTCCATGGACAGCGAACACTGAAGCTTTCTTT. Amino acid sequence: CASSPWTANTEAFF.

The chain joins TRBV2 to TRBJ2-2, with D unclear. CDR3 length: 15 residues. CDR1 and CDR2 from the germline V gene are SNHLY and FYNNEI. Trimming took off 8 bases at V and 0 bases at J, with 13 bases between the two ends. The CDR3 bases are TGTGCCAGCTGCTCAGATACCTCGAACACCGGGGAGCTGTTTTTT. Its translation: CASCSDTSNTGELFF.

The rearrangement uses TRBV3-1 (or the pseudogene TRBV3-2) and TRBJ1-2; the D gene is possibly TRBD1 (5 bases). With 2 bases removed from V and 5 bases from J, the gap between germline ends came to 18 bases. CDR1 is LGHDT, CDR2 YNNKEL, per germline (reference sequence). This CDR3 has 16 residues. This CDR3 reads CASSQIPGGIGYGYTF. The CDR3 nucleotides are TGTGCCAGCAGCCAAATACCCGGGGGGATAGGGTATGGCTACACCTTC.

The rearrangement links TRBV19 to TRBJ1-6, with D maybe TRBD1 (5 bases). From germline, CDR1 is LNHDA and CDR2 SQIVND (reference sequence). V was pared by 4 bases and J by 9 bases, with 10 bases between. The CDR3 loop spans 13 amino acids. The CDR3 loop reads CASSTGVRSPLHF. CDR3 coding DNA: TGTGCCAGTAGTACGGGGGTACGTTCACCCCTCCACTTT.

CDR3 sequence: CASSSISSGGVYGYTF. The CDR3 DNA reads TGTGCCAGCAGCTCCATCAGCTCAGGGGGCGTCTATGGCTACACCTTC. The genes are TRBV7-9 and TRBJ1-2, with 8 bases identical to TRBD1. V shed 4 bases and J 4 bases; nucleotides not matched to a gene: 11. In germline, CDR1 is SEHNR, CDR2 FQNEAQ (reference sequence). The CDR3 runs 16 residues.

This rearrangement joins TRBV29-1 to TRBJ2-7; 9 bases align to TRBD2. The germline CDR1 and CDR2 sequences are SQVTM and ANQGSEA. This CDR3 is 13 amino acids long. V trimming: 6 bases; J trimming: 0 bases; junction bases outside the gene matches: 3. In DNA, the CDR3 is TGCAGCGTGACTAGCGGAAGCTCCTACGAGCAGTACTTC. This codes for CSVTSGSSYEQYF.

This chain connects TRBV6-5 to TRBJ1-2; D perhaps matches TRBD1 (6 bases). CDR1 is MNHEY and CDR2 is SVGAGI in the germline V gene. Trimming removed 7 bases at V and 8 bases at J, with 11 bases between. The CDR3 length is 11 residues. CDR3 bases: TGTGCCAGCAACATTGACAGGGGCTACACCTTC. Amino acids: CASNIDRGYTF.

The chain carries TRBV7-8 and TRBJ2-7; a weak D match, TRBD1 (5 bases). Germline loops: CDR1 SGHVS, CDR2 FQNEAQ. Trimming cost V 1 base and J 6 bases, with 13 bases left between them. The CDR3 totals 14 residues. The CDR3: CASSLGKGIGEQYF. Here the CDR3 DNA reads TGTGCCAGCAGCTTAGGAAAGGGGATAGGCGAGCAGTACTTC.

This sequence joins TRBV11-2 and TRBJ2-1; weak D call: TRBD2 (5 bases). V lost 1 base and J lost 11, with 6 bases in between. Germline V gene data show CDR1 as SGHAT and CDR2 as FQNNGV. This CDR3 spans 11 amino acids. CDR3: CASSLGEKQFF. CDR3 sequence (DNA): TGTGCCAGCAGCTTAGGGGAGAAGCAGTTCTTC.

This clone was seen more than once but under ten times. The chain combines TRBV5-3 with TRBJ1-5; the D gene is possibly TRBD1 (5 bases). TRBV5-3 is known as an ORF, though its function is uncertain. Trimming took off 6 bases at V and 1 base at J, with 8 bases between the two ends. The CDR3 length is 13 residues. CDR3 sequence (DNA): TGTGCCAGAACTCAGGGAAGCAATCAGCCCCAGCATTTT. It codes for CARTQGSNQPQHF.

The CDR3 nucleotides read TGTGCCAGCAGCTTATCTAGAAACATTCAGTACTTC. It encodes CASSLSRNIQYF. The J gene is TRBJ2-4, the V gene TRBV11-2; D is uncertain. This CDR3 is built from 12 residues. V was pared by 2 bases and J by 6 bases, with 5 bases between. Germline V gene sequence: CDR1 SGHAT, CDR2 FQNNGV.

The chain has TRBV5-1 and TRBJ2-7; 8 bases agree with TRBD1. CDR3 length equals 18 residues. Per germline, CDR1 SGHRS and CDR2 YFSETQ. V lost 0 bases to trimming and J lost 5 bases; unmatched junction nucleotides: 16. CDR3 sequence (DNA): TGCGCCAGCAGCTTGGGGGACAGGCGTTATGGAATCATAGACGAGCAGTACTTC. Its protein product is CASSLGDRRYGIIDEQYF.

The chain uses TRBV5-3 and TRBJ2-2, with 8 bases lining up with TRBD1. TRBV5-3 is flagged as an ORF with uncertain function. The CDR3 length is 13 residues. The V and J ends lost 6 bases and 5 bases, in that order; junction bases with no gene match: 3. The CDR3 DNA reads as TGTGCCAGAAAAACAGGGGGGACCGGGGAGCTGTTTTTT. Amino acids: CARKTGGTGELFF.

The V gene is TRBV19, the J gene TRBJ2-2; D is possibly TRBD1 (5 bases). V was cut by 0 bases and J by 1 base, with 9 bases left in between. The germline V gene encodes CDR1 LNHDA and CDR2 SQIVND (reference sequence). The CDR3 totals 16 residues. CDR3 nucleotides: TGTGCCAGTAGTATAGATCTAGGACAGAACACCGGGGAGCTGTTTTTT. This sequence encodes CASSIDLGQNTGELFF.

In its sample, this clone was seen a few times. The chain carries TRBV5-1 and TRBJ2-1, with 7 bases identical to TRBD2. V trimming: 0 bases; J trimming: 5 bases; junction bases outside the gene matches: 5. CDR1 and CDR2 (germline): SGHRS, YFSETQ. CDR3 length: 15 amino acids. The CDR3 loop reads CASSLAGAGNNEQFF. The CDR3 DNA follows: TGCGCCAGCAGCTTGGCCGGAGCGGGAAACAATGAGCAGTTCTTC.

This chain joins TRBV9 and TRBJ2-1, with a weak D call TRBD2 (5 bases). The CDR3 extends over 15 amino acids. CDR1 is SGDLS, CDR2 YYNGEE, per germline. V lost 3 bases and J 6 bases, leaving 16 bases between the germline ends. CDR3 coding DNA: TGTGCCAGCAGCGGGACTCCCCCTTCCGGCAATGAGCAGTTCTTC. Translation gives CASSGTPPSGNEQFF.

The chain uses TRBV9 and TRBJ2-5; the match to TRBD2 covers 10 bases. CDR1 and CDR2 (germline): SGDLS, YYNGEE. The V gene end was trimmed by 0 bases and the J gene end by 4 bases; junction bases not matched to a gene: 9. This CDR3 has 17 residues. The CDR3 DNA reads TGTGCCAGCAGCGTAGAGTCTCTTCCTAGCGGGGGAGAGACCCAGTACTTC. It encodes CASSVESLPSGGETQYF.

V usage is TRBV30 and J usage is TRBJ2-7, with no clear D. This CDR3 has 14 residues. V was trimmed by 4 bases and J by 0 bases, leaving 13 bases between them. The V gene's germline CDR1 is GTSNPN and CDR2 SVGIG (reference sequence). The DNA of the CDR3 is TGTGCCTGGAAGCTGGCGGCTAGCTCCTACGAGCAGTACTTC. It yields the protein CAWKLAASSYEQYF.

In nucleotides, the CDR3 is TGTGCCAGCAGTTTCTCAGAATACTATGGCTACACCTTC. It translates to CASSFSEYYGYTF. The chain joins TRBV27 to TRBJ1-2; D remains unclear. Looked up from germline, CDR1 is MNHEY and CDR2 is SMNVEV (reference sequence). The CDR3 consists of 13 residues. The V end was cut by 3 bases, the J end by 3 bases, with 8 bases between.

V gene TRBV13 combines with J gene TRBJ2-7; TRBD1 matches 9 bases. The V gene's germline CDR1 is PRHDT and CDR2 FYEKMQ (reference sequence). This CDR3 comprises 15 residues. With V trimmed by 2 bases and J by 5 bases, 7 bases remained unmatched. The CDR3 sequence: CASSLNRDRDNEQYF. As DNA, the CDR3 is TGTGCCAGCAGCTTAAACCGGGACAGGGATAACGAGCAGTACTTC.

V is TRBV19 and J is TRBJ2-1; D may be TRBD2 (5 bases). The germline gives CDR1 LNHDA, CDR2 SQIVND (reference sequence). Trimming stripped 2 bases from V and 5 bases from J, with 7 bases between. This CDR3 region has 13 residues. Written as DNA, the CDR3 is TGTGCCAGTAGTATACCCGGGAACAATGAGCAGTTCTTC. Translation: CASSIPGNNEQFF.

This chain links TRBV27 with TRBJ1-1; TRBD1 is a possible D gene (5 bases). The V end was cut by 3 bases, the J end by 1 base, with 6 bases between. Germline lookup yields CDR1 MNHEY and CDR2 SMNVEV (reference sequence). The CDR3 sequence is 13 residues long. CDR3 bases: TGTGCCAGCAGTTTGGGGGGGAACACTGAAGCTTTCTTT. As protein: CASSLGGNTEAFF.

Only a few counts were recorded for this clone. The genes are TRBV19 and TRBJ2-1; TRBD2 agrees at 9 bases. The CDR3 contains 15 residues. Trimming at V came to 7 bases and at J to 5 bases, leaving 9 bases not matched to a gene. The V gene's germline CDR1 is LNHDA and CDR2 SQIVND (reference sequence). The CDR3 DNA reads as TGTGCCAGTACCCGTCTAGCGGGGAATGACAATGAGCAGTTCTTC. Its translation is CASTRLAGNDNEQFF. Full variable domain (missing parts from reference TRBV19 and TRBJ2-1): DGGITQSPKYLFRKEGQNVTLSCEQNLNHDAMYWYRQDPGQGLRLIYYSQIVNDFQKGDIAEGYSVSREKKESFPLTVTSAQKNPTAFYLCASTRLAGNDNEQFFGPGTRLTVL.

V is TRBV14 and J is TRBJ2-7; 10 bases are a match to TRBD2. Per germline, CDR1 SGHDN and CDR2 FVKESK. V gave up 6 bases and J gave up 4 bases; unmatched junction bases: 15. The CDR3 contains 17 residues. The CDR3 DNA reads as TGTGCCAGCAGTTACGACCCTATCCTAGCGGGAGCGTACGAGCAGTACTTC. This codes for CASSYDPILAGAYEQYF.

CDR3 amino acids: CASSIPGGHYGYTF. The DNA for the CDR3 is TGTGCCAGTAGTATTCCGGGGGGTCACTATGGCTACACCTTC. The chain carries TRBV19 and TRBJ1-2, with D possibly matching TRBD1 (5 bases). V lost 3 bases and J 3 bases, leaving 11 bases between the germline ends. The CDR3 has 14 residues. CDR1 and CDR2 from the germline V gene are LNHDA and SQIVND (reference sequence).

V and J are TRBV5-4 and TRBJ2-7; TRBD2 agrees at 8 bases. CDR3 length equals 15 residues. CDR1 and CDR2 from the germline V gene are SGHNT and YYREEE (reference sequence). After removal of 2 bases from V and 5 bases from J, the junction contained 9 bases not matched to a gene. CDR3 sequence: CASSFTTSGQNEQYF. For the CDR3, the DNA is TGTGCCAGCAGCTTCACTACTAGCGGACAAAACGAGCAGTACTTC.

The rearrangement uses TRBV7-9 and TRBJ2-7, with 8 bases fitting TRBD2. This CDR3 has 15 amino acids. CDR1 is SEHNR and CDR2 is FQNEAQ in the germline V gene (reference sequence). The V segment lost 4 bases and the J segment 1 base; nucleotides outside the gene matches: 6. In DNA form, the CDR3 reads TGTGCCAGCAGCTCTGGGCGGGAGGTGTCCTACGAGCAGTACTTC. This sequence encodes CASSSGREVSYEQYF.

On this clone itself: One end of the junction is discordant with germline, which a read error may explain. V and J are TRBV19 and TRBJ1-2, with TRBD1 matching 10 bases. Looked up from germline, CDR1 is LNHDA and CDR2 is SQIVND (reference sequence). There are 11 residues in the CDR3. DNA for the CDR3: TGTGCCAGTAGTATAGCGGGGACAGGGGCCTTC. Its translation: CASSIAGTGAF.